The present T cell receptor beta chain was sequenced within a study of immune heterogeneity within non-small cell lung tumors (dated by TCRdb to between 2018 and 2020). Concerning the study at large: By histology, a handful of squamous cell carcinomas, 10 non-squamous carcinomas and 1 tumor not otherwise specified were included. To examine intratumoral immune heterogeneity, the study used whole-exome sequencing, RNA-seq and TCR beta repertoire sequencing on multiple spatially distinct regions of each NSCLC tumor. TCR repertoires were analyzed from around 59 tumor loci of about 15 patients, while transcriptome data covered only 44 loci from more than 10 patients. Neoantigen binding to each patient's HLA alleles was predicted with netMHCpan-3.0 for mutant peptides of 8 to 11 amino acids.

A multiplex PCR system amplified the TCR beta CDR3 region, with a first 10-cycle round using 32 V-gene forward and 13 J-gene reverse primers. The first PCR round used a QIAGEN Multiplex PCR Kit, and the primer sequences were filed in Chinese patent CN105087789A. Illumina universal primers were attached in a second round of PCR run with the Phusion High-Fidelity PCR Kit. Sequencing of the TCR libraries was done on the Illumina HiSeq X Ten platform in paired-end mode with a 151 bp read length. The paper's processing steps were these. Reads without multiplex PCR primers were removed using Cutadapt, read pairs were merged using PEAR, and CDR3 regions were called using MiXCR with default settings. Shannon entropy measured repertoire diversity, and clonality was calculated as one minus the Shannon entropy divided by the ln of the count of productive unique sequences. Clonotypes present at frequencies of at least 0.5% were defined as dominant or high-frequency T-cell clones. Using fastp trimming at Q25 and MiXCR clonotype assembly, TCRdb reanalyzed the public sequencing data and kept in-frame beta chains. Entries are consolidated by CDR3 protein sequence, retaining the most common genes and DNA. These V and J calls originate from TCRdb's pipeline instead of the authors' own analysis. The sample profile shows 2,000 to 3,000 distinct CDR3 sequences; roughly 50% of them were found once. The ten most abundant clones make up around 45% of the sample.

Overall study results and their limits: Within a given patient, the same dominant CDR3B clonotypes showed up repeatedly across loci, although different tumor locations also carried unique high-frequency clones. A statistically significant but moderate positive correlation (R roughly 0.3) was observed between local T-cell repertoire clonality and local tumor mutational burden. Individual patients mostly had different high-frequency TCR beta clonotypes.

Compared with the rest of its sample, this clonotype is medium-sized (0.01 to 0.1%). What this receptor recognizes is not known. No much larger clonotype is one base removed from it; base qualities were not supplied. Genomic DNA extracted from bulk tumor tissue served as TCR template, with around 600 ng gDNA amplified per sample. Multiple biopsies per primary tumor were taken during surgery, spaced as far apart as possible within the tumor mass. The study cohort was described as untreated and was composed of newly diagnosed NSCLC cases undergoing curative surgery. The samples came from 15 or so patients with newly diagnosed non-small cell lung cancer who were having surgery intended to be curative. The resected tumor masses were reviewed by two independent pathologists. Only DNA and RNA samples of high quality went on to sequencing. CDR1 MDHEN and CDR2 SYDVKM are derived from the germline V gene. V was cut back by 5 bases and J by 6 bases, leaving a gap of 23 bases between them. The cysteine opens and the phenylalanine closes a CDR3 of 18 amino acids. Only the CDR3 part of the read is kept: 54 bases, read in frame from the first base.

The chain is encoded by TRBV28 joined to TRBJ1-6; TRBD1 might be the D gene, on 6 matching bases. Sequenced material: lung tumor tissue. The source of this sequence is a man over 45 with non-small cell lung cancer. The sequenced DNA: TGTGCCAGCAGTCCAACAAATGTACTCGGGACACGTAATTCACCCCTCCACTTT. This gives the protein CASSPTNVLGTRNSPLHF. The variable domain in full, with residues beyond the CDR3 obtained from the reference TRBV28 and TRBJ1-6 genes, is DVKVTQSSRYLVKRTGEKVFLECVQDMDHENMFWYRQDPGLGLRLIYFSYDVKMKEKGDIPEGYSVSREKKERFSLILESASTNQTSMYLCASSPTNVLGTRNSPLHFGNGTRLTVT.